A selection of T cell receptor beta chains follows, all from one sample in a study of T cells after yellow fever vaccination. From the 5' RACE reads, TCRdb called clonotypes with MiXCR, one entry per CDR3 protein. The data show some 670,000 distinct CDR3 sequences, with 9% to 15% seen just once and more than 12% held by the top ten. The sample here was PBMCs, taken on the day of the yellow fever booster vaccination. These receptors all stem from a man between 25 and 39 years old who received the YFV17D yellow fever vaccine. The CDR3 runs from the conserved cysteine through the conserved F or W. D genes are given only for firm matches. A row's size may be missing; if present it is once, few, many or a size class.

j_call v_call d_call clone_size cdr3_aa cdr3_nt
TRBJ2-7 TRBV3-1 NA NA CASSQDSGVRPYEQYF TGTGCCAGCAGCCAAGATTCGGGGGTAAGGCCCTACGAGCAGTACTTC
TRBJ1-2 TRBV10-3 NA NA CAISDPGGDYGYTF TGTGCCATCAGTGACCCGGGGGGAGACTATGGCTACACCTTC
TRBJ1-5 TRBV7-2 NA NA CASSLEAGDQPQHF TGTGCCAGCAGCTTAGAGGCCGGGGATCAGCCCCAGCATTTT
TRBJ2-5 TRBV10-2 NA few CASGDLRETQYF TGCGCCAGCGGGGACTTGCGAGAGACCCAGTACTTC
TRBJ2-1 TRBV7-2 NA NA CASSQDVEQFF TGTGCCAGCAGCCAGGATGTTGAGCAGTTCTTC
TRBJ2-3 TRBV6-5 TRBD2 few CASSFLSSGRARDTQYF TGTGCCAGCAGTTTTCTTTCTAGCGGGAGAGCACGGGATACGCAGTATTTT
TRBJ2-5 TRBV20-1 TRBD2 NA CSAWGLAGLLQETQYF TGCAGTGCCTGGGGACTAGCGGGCCTCCTCCAAGAGACCCAGTACTTC
TRBJ2-4 TRBV5-4 TRBD2 few CASSLRGGENIQYF TGTGCCAGCAGCTTGCGGGGAGGGGAAAACATTCAGTACTTC
TRBJ2-5 TRBV6-1 NA NA CASGGMGYQETQYF TGTGCCAGCGGGGGCATGGGGTACCAAGAGACCCAGTACTTC
TRBJ2-7 TRBV27 NA many CASSLSHRNEQYF TGTGCCAGCAGTTTGTCACATAGGAACGAGCAGTACTTC
TRBJ2-7 TRBV19 TRBD1 NA CASTNLGQGPGEQYF TGTGCCAGTACCAACCTGGGACAGGGGCCGGGCGAGCAGTACTTC
TRBJ2-1 TRBV29-1 TRBD1 many CSVEAPGTGWGGSYNEQFF TGCAGCGTTGAAGCCCCCGGGACAGGGTGGGGGGGCTCCTACAATGAGCAGTTCTTC
TRBJ2-2 TRBV5-5 TRBD2 few CASSLRPAGGPNTGELFF TGTGCCAGCAGCTTGAGGCCAGCGGGAGGGCCTAACACCGGGGAGCTGTTTTTT
TRBJ2-5 TRBV5-1 NA NA CASTPGSGETQYF TGCGCCAGCACCCCAGGGTCCGGAGAGACCCAGTACTTC
TRBJ1-5 TRBV12-3/TRBV12-4 NA NA CASSRDFSNQPQHF TGTGCCAGCAGTAGGGACTTTAGCAATCAGCCCCAGCATTTT
TRBJ2-2 TRBV5-1 NA few CASSQAEITGELFF TGCGCCAGCAGCCAAGCGGAAATCACCGGGGAGCTGTTTTTT
TRBJ1-1 TRBV12-3/TRBV12-4 NA once CASSLSSVQGTEAFF TGTGCCAGCAGTTTATCCTCTGTTCAGGGGACTGAAGCTTTCTTT
TRBJ2-2 TRBV20-1 TRBD2 NA CSASTSVHGELFF TGCAGTGCAAGCACTAGCGTACACGGGGAGCTGTTTTTT
TRBJ1-2 TRBV20-1 NA NA CSARDTRAGYGYTF TGCAGTGCTAGAGATACACGGGCCGGGTATGGCTACACCTTC
TRBJ2-3 TRBV9 NA few CASSTRSGDTQYF TGTGCCAGCAGCACGAGGAGCGGGGATACGCAGTATTTT
TRBJ1-1 TRBV7-9 NA NA CASSSPGTAMNTEAFF TGTGCCAGCAGCTCCCCCGGGACGGCAATGAACACTGAAGCTTTCTTT
TRBJ1-1 TRBV27 TRBD1 many CASSFDSIFWDRDREVDTEAFF TGTGCCAGCAGTTTTGATAGTATATTTTGGGACCGGGACAGGGAAGTGGACACTGAAGCTTTCTTT
TRBJ1-6 TRBV7-8 NA NA CASSFEQGRVSPLHF TGTGCCAGCAGCTTCGAACAGGGAAGAGTTTCACCCCTCCACTTT
TRBJ2-3 TRBV20-1 TRBD2 many CSAIEAGGLTDTQYF TGCAGTGCTATCGAGGCGGGAGGGTTAACAGATACGCAGTATTTT
TRBJ2-5 TRBV5-1 TRBD2 NA CASSPEAGGESAQYF TGCGCCAGCAGCCCCGAGGCGGGGGGCGAGAGCGCCCAGTACTTC
TRBJ2-7 TRBV10-3 NA NA CAISSSASSYEQYF TGTGCCATCAGTTCGAGCGCTAGCTCCTACGAGCAGTACTTC
TRBJ2-2 TRBV13 NA once CASSYTMGTGELFF TGTGCCAGCAGCTACACAATGGGCACCGGGGAGCTGTTTTTT
TRBJ2-2 TRBV20-1 NA few CSASEGGMAGELFF TGCAGTGCCTCCGAGGGCGGGATGGCCGGGGAGCTGTTTTTT
TRBJ2-2 TRBV12-5 TRBD2 NA CASALSGPNTGELFF TGTGCTAGTGCCCTTAGCGGGCCGAACACCGGGGAGCTGTTTTTT
TRBJ2-1 TRBV5-1 TRBD2 NA CASSFGTSGGPYNEQFF TGCGCCAGCAGCTTCGGGACTAGCGGGGGGCCCTACAATGAGCAGTTCTTC
TRBJ2-5 TRBV29-1 NA NA CSTRTSIETQYF TGCAGCACCCGGACTTCCATCGAGACCCAGTACTTC
TRBJ1-2 TRBV12-3/TRBV12-4 NA many CASSLNMRSSGYTF TGTGCCAGCAGTCTTAACATGAGGAGCAGTGGCTACACCTTC
TRBJ2-2 TRBV29-1 NA NA CSVEGPLGVPGELFF TGCAGCGTTGAAGGGCCCTTGGGAGTTCCCGGGGAGCTGTTTTTT
TRBJ2-1 TRBV7-2 TRBD1 many CASRLGQYNEQFF TGTGCCAGCAGACTGGGACAGTACAATGAGCAGTTCTTC
TRBJ2-6 TRBV6-1 NA few CASSPREGSGANVLTF TGTGCCAGCAGCCCCCGAGAGGGCTCTGGGGCCAACGTCCTGACTTTC
TRBJ2-3 TRBV20-1 TRBD2 few CSAVTSIGTDTQYF TGCAGTGCTGTGACTAGCATTGGCACAGATACGCAGTATTTT
TRBJ2-1 TRBV11-1 NA many CASSPPSPSWQFF TGTGCCAGCAGCCCCCCGTCCCCAAGCTGGCAGTTCTTC
TRBJ2-1 TRBV5-6 TRBD2 NA CASSFRPGLALYNEQFF TGTGCCAGCAGTTTTCGCCCGGGACTAGCGCTATACAATGAGCAGTTCTTC
TRBJ2-7 TRBV14 TRBD1 few CASSRTRTGILYEQYF TGTGCCAGCAGCCGTACGAGGACAGGGATTTTGTACGAGCAGTACTTC
TRBJ1-4 TRBV18 NA many CASSPPRGPDEKLFF TGTGCCAGCTCACCCCCGCGCGGCCCCGATGAAAAACTGTTTTTT
TRBJ2-3 TRBV12-3/TRBV12-4 TRBD1 few CASRGTGRTDTQYF TGTGCCAGCAGGGGGACAGGGAGAACAGATACGCAGTATTTT
TRBJ1-2 TRBV5-4 TRBD1 few CASSLQGAHYGYTF TGTGCCAGCAGCTTACAGGGGGCGCATTATGGCTACACCTTC
TRBJ1-1 TRBV29-1 NA once CSVAVVGGGAFF TGCAGCGTTGCTGTGGTCGGAGGGGGAGCTTTCTTT
TRBJ2-1 TRBV20-1 TRBD2 NA CSANSGKESYNEQFF TGCAGTGCTAACAGCGGGAAAGAGTCCTACAATGAGCAGTTCTTC
TRBJ2-3 TRBV6-2/TRBV6-3 TRBD1 NA CASSPQLGPDQRTGATDTQYF TGTGCCAGCAGTCCACAACTAGGCCCTGACCAAAGGACAGGGGCCACAGATACGCAGTATTTT
TRBJ1-1 TRBV10-3 NA NA CAIRAGWDTEAFF TGTGCCATCAGGGCAGGGTGGGACACTGAAGCTTTCTTT
TRBJ1-1 TRBV3-1 TRBD1 few CASSQTGLYTEAFF TGTGCCAGCAGCCAGACAGGGTTGTACACTGAAGCTTTCTTT
TRBJ2-1 TRBV20-1 TRBD2 NA CSATSGLAVSYNEQFF TGCAGTGCTACGTCGGGACTAGCGGTTTCCTACAATGAGCAGTTCTTC